This TCR beta chain was captured by sequencing in a study of PD-L1 blockade in urothelial cancer. About the research overall: Treatment start was followed by blood analysis at 3 weeks (second dose) and again at 6 weeks.

With respect to this clone: Its specificity is unknown.

V was shortened by 2 bases and J by 5 bases, with 7 bases between the two germline ends. The CDR3 has 13 residues. CDR1 is SGHVS, CDR2 FNYEAQ, per germline. Clones were read by immunoSEQ multiplex PCR, and TCRdb kept only the in-frame ones, dropping some. The sample has around 14,000 clones, 85% to 90% seen once. Findings of the study overall: Pretreatment clonality of the blood TCR repertoire below the median was predictive of superior survival.

The sequence derives from a man aged 70 or older with urothelial cancer. Sequenced material: PBMCs, taken around atezolizumab (anti-PD-L1) treatment. V is TRBV7-6 and J is TRBJ2-1; D call uncertain. This CDR3 reads CASSLLLDNEQFF. The CDR3 bases are TGTGCCAGCAGCTTATTACTTGACAATGAGCAGTTCTTC.